A selection of T cell receptor beta chains follows, all from one sample in a study of T-cell reconstitution after alpha-beta-depleted transplantation in children. TCRdb independently ran MiXCR on the PCR reads; one entry per CDR3 protein. Of about 260,000 distinct CDR3 sequences in the sample, around 7.8% were seen once. The specimen was PBMCs, mostly from graft donor cells, collected 180 days after TCRalphabeta/CD19-depleted stem cell transplant. The receptors derive from a male patient younger than 18 who had a stem cell transplant for acute lymphoblastic leukemia, so the T cells may come from the graft donor. The CDR3 runs from the conserved cysteine through the conserved F or W. A D gene is named only where the DNA matches it firmly. Clone size appears in some rows only: once, few, many, or a class for an expanded clone.

clone_size	d_call	cdr3_length	v_call	j_call	cdr3_aa	cdr3_nt
many	-	16	TRBV4-1	TRBJ2-7	CASSQEGTSRSYEQYF	TGCGCCAGCAGCCAAGAAGGAACCTCCCGCTCCTACGAGCAGTACTTC
-	-	14	TRBV19	TRBJ1-4	CASSRVGLGEKLFF	TGTGCCAGTAGTCGGGTGGGACTTGGTGAAAAACTGTTTTTT
many	TRBD1	15	TRBV18	TRBJ2-3	CASSQDREFTDTQYF	TGTGCCAGCTCACAAGACAGGGAGTTCACAGATACGCAGTATTTT
many	TRBD2	15	TRBV24-1	TRBJ2-7	CATSEYQRELWEQYF	TGTGCCACCAGTGAGTACCAGCGGGAGCTGTGGGAGCAGTACTTC
many	-	13	TRBV4-3	TRBJ2-7	CASSQTKSYEQYF	TGCGCCAGCAGCCAAACTAAGAGCTACGAGCAGTACTTC
many	-	14	TRBV20-1	TRBJ1-6	CSARGGADNSPLHF	TGCAGTGCTAGAGGGGGGGCCGATAATTCACCCCTCCACTTT
many	-	13	TRBV29-1	TRBJ2-2	CSVGLWNTGELFF	TGCAGCGTCGGACTATGGAACACCGGGGAGCTGTTTTTT
many	TRBD2	14	TRBV20-1	TRBJ2-7	CSASRTSATYEQYF	TGCAGTGCTAGTCGGACTAGCGCAACCTACGAGCAGTACTTC
many	-	16	TRBV10-3	TRBJ2-2	CAISDFRALNTGELFF	TGTGCCATCAGTGACTTCCGGGCCCTCAACACCGGGGAGCTGTTTTTT
few	TRBD1	12	TRBV27	TRBJ2-7	CASRDRVYEQYF	TGTGCCAGCAGGGACAGGGTCTACGAGCAGTACTTC
many	TRBD1	15	TRBV7-9	TRBJ2-5	CASSPGTVWKETQYF	TGTGCCAGCAGCCCGGGGACAGTTTGGAAAGAGACCCAGTACTTC
-	TRBD2	16	TRBV6-1	TRBJ2-7	CASSSPLAGDPYEQYF	TGTGCCAGCAGTTCCCCTTTAGCGGGGGACCCCTACGAGCAGTACTTC
many	-	15	TRBV6-5	TRBJ2-2	CASSWEVRRTGELFF	TGTGCCAGCAGCTGGGAGGTCAGGCGCACCGGGGAGCTGTTTTTT
many	TRBD1	14	TRBV9	TRBJ1-4	CASSPGQGREKLFF	TGTGCCAGCAGCCCGGGACAGGGAAGAGAAAAACTGTTTTTT
many	TRBD2	14	TRBV13	TRBJ2-1	CASSIGLARNEQFF	TGTGCCAGCAGCATCGGACTAGCGCGGAATGAGCAGTTCTTC
many	-	12	TRBV10-3	TRBJ2-1	CAISEGAGEQFF	TGTGCCATCAGTGAAGGCGCGGGTGAGCAGTTCTTC
many	TRBD1	16	TRBV20-1	TRBJ1-5	CSAFGVQGAPNQPQHF	TGCAGTGCTTTCGGGGTACAGGGGGCACCCAATCAGCCCCAGCATTTT
many	TRBD1	14	TRBV5-6	TRBJ2-7	CASSLPGQGHEQYF	TGTGCCAGCAGCTTACCGGGACAGGGCCACGAGCAGTACTTC
many	-	14	TRBV6-1	TRBJ1-1	CASGEPLRNTEAFF	TGTGCCAGCGGAGAACCCTTACGGAACACTGAAGCTTTCTTT
many	-	12	TRBV2	TRBJ2-7	CASSEGAYEQYF	TGTGCCAGCAGTGAGGGGGCCTACGAGCAGTACTTC
-	-	14	TRBV6-1	TRBJ2-1	CASSPPSSYNEQFF	TGTGCCAGCAGCCCTCCGAGCTCCTACAATGAGCAGTTCTTC
many	-	18	TRBV6-2/TRBV6-3	TRBJ1-1	CASTILGIRGGEDTEAFF	TGTGCCAGCACTATACTGGGTATCCGGGGAGGCGAGGACACTGAAGCTTTCTTT
many	TRBD1	15	TRBV6-5	TRBJ1-6	CASSYEGAGWSPLHF	TGTGCCAGCAGTTACGAGGGGGCAGGGTGGTCACCCCTCCACTTT
many	TRBD2	17	TRBV10-3	TRBJ2-1	CAISESRTSGPYNEQFF	TGTGCCATCAGTGAGTCTAGGACTAGCGGGCCCTACAATGAGCAGTTCTTC
many	TRBD2	13	TRBV20-1	TRBJ2-3	CSASRGGTDTQYF	TGCAGTGCTAGCCGGGGGGGCACAGATACGCAGTATTTT
-	-	13	TRBV19	TRBJ1-2	CASSPHRFSGYTF	TGTGCCAGTAGTCCCCACAGGTTTAGTGGCTACACCTTC
many	-	15	TRBV12-3/TRBV12-4	TRBJ1-6	CASSPPGLFNSPLHF	TGTGCCAGCAGTCCCCCGGGACTTTTTAATTCACCCCTCCACTTT
many	-	15	TRBV4-3	TRBJ1-2	CASSQQGGLSYGYTF	TGCGCCAGCAGCCAGCAAGGGGGGCTCAGCTATGGCTACACCTTC
-	-	14	TRBV19	TRBJ2-3	CASSGGSSTDTQYF	TGTGCCAGTAGTGGCGGGTCTAGCACAGATACGCAGTATTTT
few	-	15	TRBV18	TRBJ1-2	CASSLRRGVDYGYTF	TGTGCCAGCTCACTACGCAGGGGAGTAGACTATGGCTACACCTTC
many	-	13	TRBV10-3	TRBJ1-1	CAISEKGNTEAFF	TGTGCCATCAGTGAAAAGGGGAACACTGAAGCTTTCTTT
-	TRBD1	15	TRBV28	TRBJ1-5	CASSPQDRAYQPQHF	TGTGCCAGCAGTCCGCAGGACAGGGCTTATCAGCCCCAGCATTTT
many	-	15	TRBV29-1	TRBJ2-7	CSVEDRDSSSYEQYF	TGCAGCGTTGAAGATCGGGACTCCAGCTCCTACGAGCAGTACTTC
many	TRBD2	14	TRBV4-2	TRBJ2-1	CASSPKRGYNEQFF	TGTGCCAGCAGCCCCAAGCGGGGGTACAATGAGCAGTTCTTC
many	-	13	TRBV7-9	TRBJ1-5	CASSLDGVGPQHF	TGTGCCAGCAGCTTAGACGGGGTAGGGCCCCAGCATTTT
many	-	16	TRBV14	TRBJ2-3	CASSLDLFTDTDTQYF	TGTGCCAGCAGCCTGGACTTATTTACAGACACAGATACGCAGTATTTT
many	-	17	TRBV6-1	TRBJ2-3	CASSENIWRASTDTQYF	TGTGCCAGCAGTGAAAACATTTGGCGGGCCAGCACAGATACGCAGTATTTT
many	TRBD1	12	TRBV20-1	TRBJ1-2	CSAPDRGVGYTF	TGCAGTGCCCCCGACAGGGGGGTAGGCTACACCTTC
few	TRBD2	15	TRBV9	TRBJ2-3	CASSTTSGSTDTQYF	TGTGCCAGCAGCACGACTAGCGGGAGCACAGATACGCAGTATTTT
many	-	14	TRBV28	TRBJ1-2	CASSFLTGLYGYTF	TGTGCCAGCAGTTTCCTGACAGGTCTATATGGCTACACCTTC
many	-	14	TRBV4-3	TRBJ1-2	CASSQEVRLEGYTF	TGCGCCAGCAGCCAAGAGGTCAGGCTGGAAGGCTACACCTTC
many	-	13	TRBV11-3	TRBJ2-3	CASSPSGGITQYF	TGTGCCAGCAGCCCATCCGGGGGTATTACGCAGTATTTT
many	-	14	TRBV14	TRBJ2-6	CASSQVYGANVLTF	TGTGCCAGCAGCCAAGTGTACGGGGCCAACGTCCTGACTTTC
many	TRBD2	19	TRBV9	TRBJ2-1	CASSVEGLAGGFPYNEQFF	TGTGCCAGCAGCGTAGAGGGGCTAGCGGGGGGGTTTCCCTACAATGAGCAGTTCTTC
many	TRBD1	15	TRBV7-9	TRBJ1-6	CASSLETGGISPLHF	TGTGCCAGCAGCTTAGAGACAGGGGGGATTTCACCCCTCCACTTT
many	-	15	TRBV3-1	TRBJ1-6	CASSLTDTRGSPLHF	TGTGCCAGCAGCCTAACGGACACCAGGGGTTCACCCCTCCACTTT
many	-	15	TRBV5-4	TRBJ1-4	CASSFGGTDNEKLFF	TGTGCCAGCAGCTTCGGGGGGACGGATAATGAAAAACTGTTTTTT
many	-	17	TRBV20-1	TRBJ2-1	CSARDLMGGPPSNEQFF	TGCAGTGCTAGAGATCTGATGGGGGGGCCTCCCTCCAATGAGCAGTTCTTC
many	TRBD1	16	TRBV11-2	TRBJ1-1	CASSFGQGARNTEAFF	TGTGCCAGCAGCTTTGGACAGGGGGCTAGGAACACTGAAGCTTTCTTT
-	-	16	TRBV3-1	TRBJ2-3	CASSQDWRRTTDTQYF	TGTGCCAGCAGCCAAGATTGGAGGCGGACCACAGATACGCAGTATTTT
many	-	11	TRBV28	TRBJ1-2	CASSSPSGYTF	TGTGCCAGCAGTTCCCCCAGCGGCTACACCTTC
-	-	15	TRBV18	TRBJ1-2	CASSPWAPLNYGYTF	TGTGCCAGCTCACCATGGGCTCCTCTTAACTATGGCTACACCTTC